The next 27 T cell receptor beta chains were all read from a single sample in a study of shared clonotypes between healthy human individuals. The data were produced by immunoSEQ multiplex PCR, yet TCRdb's version contains in-frame clones alone and is incomplete. This table holds millions of clones, around 94% found once. Input material: naive CD4+ T cells sorted from blood. The subset denotes: CD45RA+ positively selected. These receptors originate from a man aged 18 to 35 in good health.

The V and J genes are TRBV19 and TRBJ1-3; no firm D call. V shed 3 bases and J shed 3 bases, with 3 bases lying between them. The germline gives CDR1 LNHDA, CDR2 SQIVND (reference sequence). CDR3 length: 12 amino acids. CDR3 loop: CASSIRGNTIYF. CDR3 sequence (DNA): TGTGCCAGTAGTATTCGTGGAAACACCATATATTTT.

The genes are TRBV5-4 and TRBJ1-2; the match to TRBD1 covers 10 bases. CDR3 length: 17 residues. V lost 4 bases to trimming and J lost 1 base; unmatched junction nucleotides: 10. Per germline, CDR1 SGHNT and CDR2 YYREEE (reference sequence). CDR3 in amino acids: CASSAGQGGALNYGYTF. In nucleotides, the CDR3 is TGTGCCAGCAGCGCCGGACAGGGGGGGGCCCTTAACTATGGCTACACCTTC.

This chain uses TRBV11-2 with TRBJ1-4; D ambiguous. The V end lost 5 bases, the J end lost 8 bases, and 18 bases lay between the germline ends. Looked up from germline, CDR1 is SGHAT and CDR2 is FQNNGV. This CDR3 has 15 amino acids. Written as DNA, the CDR3 is TGTGCCAGCAGCGCCCCCGGCCAGCGTGAAGAAAAACTGTTTTTT. It codes for CASSAPGQREEKLFF.

In its sample, this clone was seen a few times. One junction end does not reproduce the germline sequence, and a read error may be involved. The gene calls are TRBV7-7 and TRBJ2-7; no definite D call. This CDR3 is built from 13 residues. Germline V gene data show CDR1 as SSHAT and CDR2 as FNYEAQ (reference sequence). CDR3 protein: CASSPTGWGEQYF. CDR3 in DNA: TGTGCTAGCAGCCCGACGGGTTGGGGCGAGCAGTACTTC.

This clone appeared once. The V call is TRBV5-1, the J call TRBJ2-2; 8 positions match TRBD2. Germline lookup yields CDR1 SGHRS and CDR2 YFSETQ. The ends lost 2 bases at V and 7 bases at J; junction bases unmatched: 7. The CDR3 contains 15 residues. CDR3 residues: CASSFLAGPGGELFF. CDR3 nucleotides: TGCGCCAGCAGCTTCCTAGCGGGTCCGGGCGGGGAGCTGTTTTTT.

This chain connects TRBV5-1 to TRBJ1-6; possible D gene TRBD1, 5 bases. This CDR3 contains 15 residues. Germline-derived CDR1 and CDR2 are SGHRS and YFSETQ. Trimming cost V 2 bases and J 5 bases, with 11 bases left between them. DNA of the CDR3: TGCGCCAGCAGCTTAAGGGGCGAACATAATTCACCCCTCCACTTT. Translation gives CASSLRGEHNSPLHF.

The chain has TRBV6-4 and TRBJ1-5, with 7 bases matching TRBD1. The CDR3 totals 18 residues. V lost 1 base and J lost 2; bases outside the gene matches: 11. Germline V gives CDR1 MRHNA, CDR2 SNTAGT. The CDR3 DNA sequence: TGTGCCAGCAGTGACTACCCTGGAAAGGGGGCCTGCAATCAGCCCCAGCATTTT. Translated: CASSDYPGKGACNQPQHF.

The chain uses TRBV5-1 and TRBJ2-5; 13 bases align to TRBD2. With V trimmed by 3 bases and J by 4 bases, 6 bases remained unmatched. Germline V gives CDR1 SGHRS, CDR2 YFSETQ. This CDR3 has 16 amino acids. The CDR3 protein is CASSSILAGGGETQYF. CDR3 nucleotide sequence: TGCGCCAGCAGCTCCATACTAGCGGGAGGGGGAGAGACCCAGTACTTC. Using reference TRBV5-1 and TRBJ2-5 for the parts outside the CDR3, the full variable domain is KAGVTQTPRYLIKTRGQQVTLSCSPISGHRSVSWYQQTPGQGLQFLFEYFSETQRNKGNFPGRFSGRQFSNSRSEMNVSTLELGDSALYLCASSSILAGGGETQYFGPGTRLLVL.

The rearrangement joins TRBV6-1 to TRBJ2-5, with TRBD2 matching 7 bases. Germline CDR1 is MNHNS and CDR2 is SASEGT. V was clipped by 4 bases and J by 1 base; unmatched bases: 3. This CDR3 is 14 amino acids long. This CDR3 is CASSASGTQETQYF. In DNA form, the CDR3 reads TGTGCCAGCAGTGCCAGCGGGACCCAAGAGACCCAGTACTTC.

The rearrangement links TRBV28 to TRBJ2-4; possibly TRBD1 for D (6 bases). With 3 bases removed from V and 0 bases from J, the gap between germline ends came to 12 bases. This CDR3 is built from 16 residues. Germline CDR1 reads MDHEN; CDR2 reads SYDVKM. As DNA, the CDR3 is TGTGCCAGCAGTTTGGACAGAAGAGAAGCCAAAAACATTCAGTACTTC. This codes for CASSLDRREAKNIQYF.

The CDR3 nucleotides are TGCGCCAGCAGCTTGAGCACAGCCTACAATGAGCAGTTCTTC. Translating it yields CASSLSTAYNEQFF. This chain connects TRBV5-1 to TRBJ2-1, with unresolved D. The V end lost 1 base, the J end lost 2 bases, and 7 bases lay between the germline ends. Per the germline V gene, CDR1 is SGHRS and CDR2 is YFSETQ. The CDR3 is 14 residues long.

The genes are TRBV6-4 and TRBJ2-1, with D maybe TRBD1 (6 bases). Germline-derived CDR1 and CDR2 are MRHNA and SNTAGT. The CDR3 is made up of 15 amino acids. Trimming shortened V by 6 bases and J by 8 bases, and 20 bases separated the two germline ends. The CDR3: CASRTDGTKGDEQFF. The CDR3, as DNA: TGTGCCAGCAGAACCGACGGGACAAAGGGGGATGAGCAGTTCTTC.

The V call is TRBV5-1, the J call TRBJ2-7, with D possibly matching TRBD1 (5 bases). This CDR3 is 16 amino acids long. Trimming shortened V by 2 bases and J by 4 bases, and 19 bases separated the two germline ends. CDR1 and CDR2 from the germline V gene are SGHRS and YFSETQ. CDR3 loop: CASSFEPGQGYYEQYF. CDR3 coding DNA: TGCGCCAGCAGCTTCGAGCCCGGGCAGGGATATTACGAGCAGTACTTC.

The chain has TRBV6-5 and TRBJ2-7; 8 nucleotides agree with TRBD2. The CDR3 extends over 12 amino acids. Trimming at V came to 4 bases and at J to 11 bases, leaving 7 bases not matched to a gene. The germline V gene has CDR1 MNHEY and CDR2 SVGAGI. Here the CDR3 DNA reads TGTGCCAGCAGTTCCCCGGGGGGGGTTAAGTACTTC. Translation: CASSSPGGVKYF.

V and J are TRBV6-1 and TRBJ1-3, with a weak D call TRBD1 (5 bases). The V end lost 4 bases, the J end lost 4 bases, and 11 bases lay between the germline ends. This CDR3 has 14 amino acids. Germline assignment: CDR1 MNHNS and CDR2 SASEGT. The CDR3 DNA reads as TGTGCCAGCAGTGCCAAGGGGTTGGGAAACACCATATATTTT. Translating it yields CASSAKGLGNTIYF.

The chain employs TRBV28 and TRBJ1-1; 7 bases agree with TRBD1. Per the germline V gene, CDR1 is MDHEN and CDR2 is SYDVKM. V gave up 3 bases and J gave up 1 base; unmatched junction bases: 5. The CDR3 runs 15 residues. The CDR3 DNA reads as TGTGCCAGCAGTTTGGAGTCAGGGGGGAACACTGAAGCTTTCTTT. Translating it yields CASSLESGGNTEAFF.

The rearrangement uses TRBV28 and TRBJ1-2, with TRBD1 matching 8 bases. The germline CDR1 and CDR2 sequences are MDHEN and SYDVKM. With 6 bases clipped from V and 7 bases from J, the junction kept 13 bases outside the gene matches. The CDR3 has 15 residues. Here the CDR3 DNA reads TGTGCCAGCAGCCATGGGACAGGACCACTTGGTGGCTACACCTTC. It is translated as CASSHGTGPLGGYTF.

V is TRBV5-4 and J is TRBJ1-2; 11 bases line up with TRBD1. Per the germline V gene, CDR1 is SGHNT and CDR2 is YYREEE (reference sequence). The CDR3 runs to 15 residues. Trimming at V came to 4 bases and at J to 2 bases, leaving 4 bases not matched to a gene. The CDR3 DNA follows: TGTGCCAGCAGCACCTGGACAGGGGGCAACTATGGCTACACCTTC. Its translation: CASSTWTGGNYGYTF.

The chain is built from TRBV6-5 and TRBJ2-1; D not certain. Germline V gene lookup returns CDR1 MNHEY and CDR2 SVGAGI. The CDR3 totals 11 residues. Trimming pared 6 bases from V and 9 bases from J, leaving 9 bases between. The CDR3 is CASSLTGEQFF. In DNA form, the CDR3 reads TGTGCCAGCAGCTTAACGGGTGAGCAGTTCTTC.

The chain couples TRBV6-1 to TRBJ2-7; tentatively, D is TRBD1 or TRBD2 (5 bases each). Germline V gene sequence: CDR1 MNHNS, CDR2 SASEGT. This CDR3 has 13 residues. V lost 2 bases, J lost 7 bases, and 12 bases lay in between. The CDR3 DNA sequence: TGTGCCAGCAGTGAATGGCAGGGCGGGGAGCAGTACTTC. It specifies CASSEWQGGEQYF.

V and J are TRBV5-4 and TRBJ1-2, with D hard to call. Trimming left V 0 bases short and J 5 bases short, with 11 bases between. The CDR3 runs to 14 residues. Germline V gene lookup returns CDR1 SGHNT and CDR2 YYREEE (reference sequence). The chain's CDR3 is CASSLAYSPYGYTF. The CDR3 DNA reads as TGTGCCAGCAGCTTGGCCTATTCCCCGTATGGCTACACCTTC.

The rearrangement links TRBV7-3 to TRBJ2-5; perhaps TRBD2 as D (5 bases). The germline CDR1 and CDR2 sequences are SGHTA and FQGTGA. The CDR3 loop spans 15 amino acids. Trimming took off 3 bases at V and 2 bases at J, with 13 bases between the two ends. The CDR3 region has the DNA TGTGCCAGCAGCTTTTCGAGGGAAAAACAAGAGACCCAGTACTTC. It yields the protein CASSFSREKQETQYF.

Note on this clone: Other DNA sequences in the same sample also yield this CDR3. The rearrangement uses TRBV6-1 and TRBJ1-5; a weak D match, TRBD1 (5 bases). Germline values: CDR1 MNHNS, CDR2 SASEGT. The V gene lost 0 bases and the J gene lost 7 bases, with 10 bases spanning the gap. This CDR3 is 14 amino acids long. CDR3 in amino acids: CASSEAPGGQPQHF. CDR3 DNA: TGTGCCAGCAGTGAAGCCCCCGGGGGGCAGCCCCAGCATTTT.

The gene calls are TRBV5-1 and TRBJ2-7, with 9 positions matching TRBD1. The CDR3 length is 14 residues. Germline assignment: CDR1 SGHRS and CDR2 YFSETQ. With 4 bases clipped from V and 3 bases from J, the junction kept 5 bases outside the gene matches. CDR3 loop: CASSRRQGGYEQYF. The CDR3 nucleotides are TGCGCCAGCAGCCGGAGACAGGGGGGCTACGAGCAGTACTTC.

This chain joins TRBV5-8 and TRBJ1-3, with D perhaps TRBD1 (5 bases). CDR3 length: 16 residues. Germline V CDR1 and CDR2: SGHTS, YDEGEE. With 0 bases removed from V and 0 bases from J, the gap between germline ends came to 10 bases. CDR3 sequence reads: CASSLAGGASGNTIYF. Written as DNA, the CDR3 is TGTGCCAGCAGCTTGGCAGGAGGGGCCTCTGGAAACACCATATATTTT.

The chain recombines TRBV5-6 with TRBJ1-1; 10 nucleotides agree with TRBD1. CDR1 is SGHDT and CDR2 is YYEEEE in the germline V gene. This CDR3 has 16 residues. With 4 bases clipped from V and 4 bases from J, the junction kept 10 bases outside the gene matches. The CDR3 here is CASSVPGQGLATEAFF. CDR3 nucleotides: TGTGCCAGCAGCGTCCCGGGACAGGGGCTAGCCACTGAAGCTTTCTTT.

The chain couples TRBV5-1 to TRBJ1-6; tentative D call: TRBD1 (6 bases). Trimming took off 4 bases at V and 8 bases at J, with 28 bases between the two ends. Germline V gene sequence: CDR1 SGHRS, CDR2 YFSETQ. The CDR3 has 19 residues. Here the CDR3 reads CASSGTGTNLDAVYSPLHF. CDR3 coding DNA: TGCGCCAGCAGCGGAACCGGGACAAATCTGGACGCCGTTTATTCACCCCTCCACTTT.